Each of the 32 T cell receptor beta chains below was sequenced from the same sample in a study of regulatory T cells in long-lasting Graves disease. Building the TCR beta libraries relied on iRepertoire HTBI primers, and CDR3 regions underwent Arm-PCR. TCRdb reanalysed the multiplex PCR reads using MiXCR and keeps one entry per CDR3 protein. The repertoire holds approximately 560,000 distinct CDR3 sequences, with roughly a sixth as singletons. Time point indicated: newly diagnosed GD, antithyroid drugs for less than 3 months. Extracted RNA from PBMCs served as the source of the TCR library. This sample also appeared in a second study, on T cells in Graves' hyperthyroidism and ophthalmopathy.

The source material was peripheral blood mononuclear cells (PBMCs), sampled at new diagnosis, from a patient treated with antithyroid drugs. Source of these receptors: a man aged 18-30 years with Graves disease.

The chain carries TRBV7-6 and TRBJ2-4; D is possibly TRBD1 (6 bases). Between the trimmed V and J ends, which lost 0 bases and 0 bases, there was a span of 18 bases. CDR3 length equals 19 residues. Germline V gives CDR1 SGHVS, CDR2 FNYEAQ. The CDR3 nucleotides are TGTGCCAGCAGCTTAGCCCAACTGATACTGGGGGCAGCCAAAAACATTCAGTACTTC. Residues: CASSLAQLILGAAKNIQYF.

This clonotype was observed a few times. This chain uses TRBV5-1 with TRBJ2-5, with 11 positions matching TRBD1. CDR1 and CDR2 from the germline V gene are SGHRS and YFSETQ. This CDR3 comprises 15 residues. V was pared by 3 bases and J by 4 bases, with 5 bases of the junction left unmatched. CDR3: CASSWGQGGRETQYF. In DNA form, the CDR3 reads TGCGCCAGCAGCTGGGGACAGGGGGGGAGAGAGACCCAGTACTTC.

This clonotype was seen only a few times. The chain links TRBV5-1 to TRBJ2-3, with D perhaps TRBD1 (6 bases). The V gene's germline CDR1 is SGHRS and CDR2 YFSETQ. There are 15 residues in the CDR3. V lost 4 bases and J lost 0, with 12 bases in between. This chain's CDR3 is CASSTHRESTDTQYF. Written as DNA, the CDR3 is TGCGCCAGCAGCACTCACAGGGAGAGCACAGATACGCAGTATTTT.

This clonotype was picked up many times. The CDR3 sequence is CASSLFGQGAYGYTF. In DNA, the CDR3 is TGTGCCAGCAGCCTTTTCGGACAGGGGGCCTATGGCTACACCTTC. This chain joins TRBV27 and TRBJ1-2; 11 nucleotides agree with TRBD1. The CDR3 is 15 amino acids. Per germline, CDR1 MNHEY and CDR2 SMNVEV (reference sequence). The V segment lost 6 bases and the J segment 4 bases; nucleotides outside the gene matches: 7.

In this sample, this clonotype turned up a few times. The V gene is TRBV6-1, the J gene TRBJ1-4, with D unclear. Germline-derived CDR1 and CDR2 are MNHNS and SASEGT. CDR3 size: 15 residues. V lost 1 base, J lost 7 bases, and 13 bases lay in between. The CDR3 loop reads CASSEGGARGEKLFF. The CDR3 region has the DNA TGTGCCAGCAGTGAAGGGGGTGCGCGAGGTGAAAAACTGTTTTTT.

This clonotype was seen only a few times. V is TRBV6-1 and J is TRBJ1-5, with a weak D call TRBD1 (5 bases). There are 16 residues in the CDR3. Trimming left V 5 bases short and J 7 bases short, with 21 bases between. Looked up from germline, CDR1 is MNHNS and CDR2 is SASEGT. The CDR3 nucleotides are TGTGCCAGCAGTCAGAGGATCCCGGGACCGCGGCAGCCCCAGCATTTT. Translation gives CASSQRIPGPRQPQHF.

The genes are TRBV29-1 and TRBJ2-7, with 11 bases lining up with TRBD2. Germline V gene data show CDR1 as SQVTM and CDR2 as ANQGSEA. The junction had 0 bases not matched to a gene; V was cut back by 6 bases and J by 2 bases. CDR3 length: 12 amino acids. The CDR3 here is CSVTSGTYEQYF. Here the CDR3 DNA reads TGCAGCGTGACTAGCGGGACCTACGAGCAGTACTTC.

This clonotype has only a few counts. The chain joins TRBV11-2 to TRBJ2-2; 12 bases line up with TRBD2. This CDR3 is 17 amino acids long. After removal of 2 bases from V and 0 bases from J, the junction contained 1 base not matched to a gene. In germline, CDR1 is SGHAT, CDR2 FQNNGV. The CDR3, as DNA: TGTGCCAGCAGCTTAAGGACTAGCGGGACGAACACCGGGGAGCTGTTTTTT. Encoded protein: CASSLRTSGTNTGELFF.

Turning to this clonotype: One base away lies a much larger clone, so this may be a sequencing read error. This rearrangement joins TRBV30 to TRBJ2-7, with D unresolved. Germline V gene sequence: CDR1 GTSNPN, CDR2 SVGIG (reference sequence). The length of the CDR3 is 12 residues. The CDR3 DNA reads as TGTGCCTGGATGGGCACGTCCTACGAGCGGTACTTC. This translates into CAWMGTSYERYF.

This clonotype was counted ten times or more. The chain joins TRBV6-1 to TRBJ1-2; D may be TRBD1 (6 bases). In germline, CDR1 is MNHNS, CDR2 SASEGT. The CDR3 is 13 amino acids. Trimming removed 6 bases from V and 7 bases from J, with 15 bases in between. For the CDR3, the DNA is TGTGCCAGCAGAGAACAGGGCCTTGGTGGCTACACCTTC. Its translation is CASREQGLGGYTF.

This clonotype was picked up many times. The chain employs TRBV3-1 and TRBJ2-1; D remains unclear. The germline CDR1 and CDR2 sequences are LGHDT and YNNKEL (reference sequence). With 2 bases removed from V and 3 bases from J, the gap between germline ends came to 5 bases. The length of the CDR3 is 13 residues. CDR3 bases: TGTGCCAGCAGCCAACGGATCTACAATGAGCAGTTCTTC. This translates into CASSQRIYNEQFF.

This clonotype was recorded a few times. The chain employs TRBV6-1 and TRBJ2-1; D is possibly TRBD2 (6 bases). Trimming stripped 5 bases from V and 3 bases from J, with 17 bases between. The CDR3 consists of 16 residues. CDR1 is MNHNS, CDR2 SASEGT, per germline. In nucleotides, the CDR3 is TGTGCCAGCAGTCCCTTCGGGGGATTCGACTACAATGAGCAGTTCTTC. It is translated as CASSPFGGFDYNEQFF.

This clonotype was counted at least ten times. J is TRBJ2-1 and V is TRBV28, with D unclear. CDR1 is MDHEN and CDR2 is SYDVKM in the germline V gene. CDR3 length equals 17 residues. Trimming took 6 bases from V and 3 from J, leaving 21 bases between them. The CDR3, as DNA: TGTGCCAGCAGCCGGTTTGGGGTCGGTGGGGTCTACAATGAGCAGTTCTTC. Translation: CASSRFGVGGVYNEQFF.

In its sample, this clonotype was seen once. With a much larger clone just one base away, this may be a read error. Lacking the conserved final phenylalanine or tryptophan, this CDR3 likely reflects a read error. The genes are TRBV27 and TRBJ2-3; a possible D gene is TRBD1 (6 bases). The CDR3 sequence is 20 residues long. The V gene's germline CDR1 is MNHEY and CDR2 SMNVEV (reference sequence). V was shortened by 1 base and J by 1 base, with 24 bases between the two germline ends. DNA of the CDR3: TGTGCCAGCAGTTTATTGAGCGTGTGGAAAACGTCAGGGGGCACAGATACGCAGTATTTA. Translation gives CASSLLSVWKTSGGTDTQYL.

The CDR3 DNA is TGCAGTGCTCATGATCAGGCAAACACTGAAGCTTTCTTT. Its translation is CSAHDQANTEAFF. This sequence joins TRBV20-1 and TRBJ1-1; D is uncertain. This CDR3 has 13 residues. Trimming shortened V by 5 bases and J by 2 bases, and 12 bases separated the two germline ends. CDR1 and CDR2 (germline): DFQATT, SNEGSKA (reference sequence).

This clonotype was detected a few times. V usage is TRBV13 and J usage is TRBJ2-7, with TRBD2 identical over 7 bases. V gave up 5 bases and J gave up 6 bases; unmatched junction bases: 13. The CDR3 sequence is 15 residues long. Germline values: CDR1 PRHDT, CDR2 FYEKMQ (reference sequence). The CDR3 sequence is CASSNPPAGVIEQYF. The CDR3 bases are TGTGCCAGCAGCAACCCGCCGGCGGGAGTCATCGAGCAGTACTTC.

The chain carries TRBV7-3 and TRBJ1-3, with D possibly being TRBD1 (5 bases). Germline V gene data show CDR1 as SGHTA and CDR2 as FQGTGA. The CDR3 covers 15 residues. Trimming stripped 8 bases from V and 0 bases from J, with 14 bases between. The chain's CDR3 is CASWGSRDSGNTIYF. CDR3 nucleotide sequence: TGTGCCAGCTGGGGCTCCAGAGACTCTGGAAACACCATATATTTT.

The genes are TRBV7-9 and TRBJ1-1; the match to TRBD1 covers 8 bases. CDR1 is SEHNR, CDR2 FQNEAQ, per germline (reference sequence). The CDR3 is made up of 16 amino acids. J gave up 0 bases and V 6 bases, and 9 bases lay outside the gene matches. The CDR3 region has the DNA TGTGCCAGCAGGGATGGGACAGGAGTTATGAACACTGAAGCTTTCTTT. Encoded protein: CASRDGTGVMNTEAFF.

The CDR3: CASSLRGVRYEQYF. Here the CDR3 DNA reads TGCGCCAGCAGCTTAAGAGGGGTCCGCTACGAGCAGTACTTC. The chain uses TRBV5-1 and TRBJ2-7; possibly TRBD1 or TRBD2 for D (5 bases each). CDR1 and CDR2 from the germline V gene are SGHRS and YFSETQ. V lost 2 bases and J 3 bases, leaving 12 bases between the germline ends. The CDR3 consists of 14 residues.

This sequence joins TRBV20-1 and TRBJ2-7, with D unclear. The CDR3 has 12 residues. V lost 5 bases and J 3 bases, leaving 11 bases between the germline ends. CDR1 is DFQATT, CDR2 SNEGSKA, per germline (reference sequence). CDR3 protein: CSALDSIYEQYF. The CDR3 region has the DNA TGCAGTGCTCTTGACTCGATCTACGAGCAGTACTTC.

V and J are TRBV2 and TRBJ1-1; D ambiguous. Germline V gene data show CDR1 as SNHLY and CDR2 as FYNNEI. The CDR3 spans 13 residues. With 6 bases removed from V and 1 base from J, the gap between germline ends came to 9 bases. CDR3 nucleotides: TGTGCCAGCAGCCCCCGGTGGAACACTGAAGCTTTCTTT. This gives the protein CASSPRWNTEAFF.

The CDR3 loop is CASSQGQQGRRNQPQHF. The CDR3, as DNA: TGCGCCAGCAGCCAAGGGCAACAGGGACGGAGAAATCAGCCCCAGCATTTT. V is TRBV4-1 and J is TRBJ1-5, with D possibly matching TRBD1 (6 bases). This CDR3 is 17 amino acids long. Trimming pared 1 base from V and 4 bases from J, leaving 17 bases between. The germline V gene encodes CDR1 MGHRA and CDR2 YSYEKL.

V and J are TRBV6-2 or TRBV6-3 and TRBJ2-5; 8 bases are shared with TRBD1. The V segment lost 7 bases and the J segment 2 bases; nucleotides outside the gene matches: 6. The CDR3 has 14 amino acids. Per germline, CDR1 MNHEY and CDR2 SVGEGT. The CDR3: CASNWQGAQETQYF. CDR3 in DNA: TGTGCCAGCAATTGGCAGGGGGCTCAAGAGACCCAGTACTTC.

The V and J genes are TRBV28 and TRBJ1-2; D call uncertain. Germline V gene data show CDR1 as MDHEN and CDR2 as SYDVKM. The CDR3 contains 16 residues. Trimming removed 2 bases at V and 4 bases at J, with 17 bases between. The CDR3: CASSLLLRRASYGYTF. CDR3 nucleotides: TGTGCCAGCAGTTTACTCCTTCGTCGGGCTTCCTATGGCTACACCTTC.

This clonotype has only a few counts. This chain links TRBV19 with TRBJ1-2; D gene uncertain. Germline V gene lookup returns CDR1 LNHDA and CDR2 SQIVND (reference sequence). V lost 3 bases, J lost 2 bases, and 10 bases lay in between. The CDR3 has 14 residues. In DNA, the CDR3 is TGTGCCAGTAGTATTTACACCGCAAACTATGGCTACACCTTC. This sequence encodes CASSIYTANYGYTF.

This clonotype was picked up many times. This chain joins TRBV9 and TRBJ2-7; 11 nucleotides align to TRBD2. The CDR3 has 15 residues. V trimming: 3 bases; J trimming: 2 bases; junction bases outside the gene matches: 4. CDR1 is SGDLS, CDR2 YYNGEE, per germline. CDR3 residues: CASSEGTSGPYEQYF. The CDR3 nucleotides read TGTGCCAGCAGCGAAGGGACTAGCGGACCCTACGAGCAGTACTTC. The whole variable domain, filled in from reference TRBV9 and TRBJ2-7, reads DSGVTQTPKHLITATGQRVTLRCSPRSGDLSVYWYQQSLDQGLQFLIQYYNGEERAKGNILERFSAQQFPDLHSELNLSSLELGDSALYFCASSEGTSGPYEQYFGPGTRLTVT.

At least ten counts were recorded for this clonotype. The chain joins TRBV28 to TRBJ2-3; D may match TRBD1 or TRBD2 (5 bases each). CDR3 length: 18 amino acids. CDR1 and CDR2 (germline): MDHEN, SYDVKM. V gave up 5 bases and J gave up 5 bases, with 26 bases separating them. The CDR3 is CASSSLLTRQRDRDTQYF. DNA for the CDR3: TGTGCCAGCAGTAGCTTACTAACCCGACAGAGGGATAGAGATACGCAGTATTTT.

The chain employs TRBV6-2 or TRBV6-3 and TRBJ1-2; 8 bases are shared with TRBD1. This CDR3 spans 15 amino acids. The germline gives CDR1 MNHEY, CDR2 SVGEGT. V dropped 10 bases and J dropped 3; count of bases not matched to a gene: 13. This CDR3 is CANSLPGQVYYGYTF. The CDR3, as DNA: TGTGCCAACAGCCTACCGGGACAGGTGTACTATGGCTACACCTTC.

This clonotype was detected ten times or more. This chain links TRBV2 with TRBJ1-3, with TRBD1 as a possible D gene (6 bases). The CDR3 has 18 residues. CDR1 SNHLY and CDR2 FYNNEI come from the germline V gene. The V and J ends lost 4 bases and 2 bases respectively, with 21 bases between them. As DNA, the CDR3 is TGTGCCAGCAGTGGCAGGGGATACGACCGGGACCCTGGAAACACCATATATTTT. It yields the protein CASSGRGYDRDPGNTIYF. The complete variable domain, with remaining parts taken from reference TRBV2 and TRBJ1-3, reads EPEVTQTPSHQVTQMGQEVILRCVPISNHLYFYWYRQILGQKVEFLVSFYNNEISEKSEIFDDQFSVERPDGSNFTLKIRSTKLEDSAMYFCASSGRGYDRDPGNTIYFGEGSWLTVV.

The chain uses TRBV6-2 or TRBV6-3 and TRBJ1-4; D uncertain. This CDR3 has 15 amino acids. V gave up 5 bases and J gave up 7 bases, with 17 bases separating them. CDR1 and CDR2 from the germline V gene are MNHEY and SVGEGT. The CDR3 sequence: CASSDLPWYSEKLFF. The CDR3 DNA follows: TGTGCCAGCAGTGACCTCCCCTGGTATAGTGAAAAACTGTTTTTT.

At least ten counts were recorded for this clonotype. The V call is TRBV24-1, the J call TRBJ2-2; 8 bases are a match to TRBD1. Germline-derived CDR1 and CDR2 are KGHDR and SFDVKD. V was pared by 7 bases and J by 7 bases, with 10 bases of the junction left unmatched. This CDR3 has 15 residues. The CDR3 here is CATSHPGQGSGELFF. The CDR3 nucleotides are TGTGCCACCAGCCATCCAGGACAGGGTAGCGGGGAGCTGTTTTTT.

V is TRBV9 and J is TRBJ2-3; D gene ambiguous. Trimming cost V 4 bases and J 4 bases, with 22 bases left between them. The CDR3 contains 17 residues. Germline V gives CDR1 SGDLS, CDR2 YYNGEE. In nucleotides, the CDR3 is TGTGCCAGCAGCTCGACCCTGGCCCACGGTCGGCCAGATACGCAGTATTTT. It translates to CASSSTLAHGRPDTQYF.